One sample yielded the 31 T cell receptor beta chains listed below, sequenced in a study of cytomegalovirus exposure and HLA in healthy donors. Clones were sequenced by immunoSEQ multiplex PCR, and TCRdb holds only the in-frame ones, with some missing. The sample has about 330,000 clones, 87% seen once. The sample taken for sequencing was PBMCs. The origin of the receptors is a woman in her twenties or thirties in good health and CMV-seropositive.

V is TRBV4-3 and J is TRBJ1-1, with D perhaps TRBD1 (6 bases). Looked up from germline, CDR1 is LGHNA and CDR2 is YSLEER. The CDR3 is made up of 15 amino acids. The V end was cut by 4 bases, the J end by 0 bases, with 12 bases between. CDR3 amino acids: CASSLWTEVNTEAFF. In DNA, the CDR3 is TGCGCCAGCAGCCTATGGACAGAGGTGAACACTGAAGCTTTCTTT.

This clone appeared once. The chain couples TRBV5-1 to TRBJ2-7, with TRBD1 identical over 8 bases. After removal of 4 bases from V and 0 bases from J, the junction contained 6 bases not matched to a gene. Germline CDR1 reads SGHRS; CDR2 reads YFSETQ. The length of the CDR3 is 15 residues. CDR3 sequence reads: CASSLTGVSSYEQYF. In DNA form, the CDR3 reads TGCGCCAGCAGCCTGACAGGGGTCAGCTCCTACGAGCAGTACTTC.

The chain combines TRBV6-1 with TRBJ1-1; D uncertain. The CDR3 has 12 residues. Germline values: CDR1 MNHNS, CDR2 SASEGT. V lost 10 bases, J lost 4 bases, and 13 bases lay in between. CDR3 bases: TGTGCCACCAAGGAACAAGGCACTGAAGCTTTCTTT. It is translated as CATKEQGTEAFF.

The rearrangement joins TRBV4-1 to TRBJ2-7; weak D call: TRBD2 (7 bases). The V and J ends lost 4 bases and 3 bases respectively, with 19 bases between them. CDR1 is MGHRA, CDR2 YSYEKL, per germline. The CDR3 has 16 residues. CDR3 sequence: CASSPQGRGAIYEQYF. DNA for the CDR3: TGCGCCAGCAGCCCCCAGGGACGGGGGGCGATCTACGAGCAGTACTTC.

This chain links TRBV7-7 with TRBJ2-2; 9 bases line up with TRBD1. The V segment lost 3 bases and the J segment 4 bases; nucleotides outside the gene matches: 9. Germline CDR1 and CDR2: SSHAT and FNYEAQ (reference sequence). The CDR3 runs 17 residues. Here the CDR3 DNA reads TGTGCCAGCAGCTTTGGGACAGGGCGATACCTCACCGGGGAGCTGTTTTTT. This gives the protein CASSFGTGRYLTGELFF.

This clone showed up just a few times. The chain has TRBV9 and TRBJ1-1; D ambiguous. Germline lookup yields CDR1 SGDLS and CDR2 YYNGEE. V gave up 4 bases and J gave up 3 bases, with 13 bases separating them. CDR3 length: 14 amino acids. This CDR3 is CASSPPRVDTEAFF. The DNA of the CDR3 is TGTGCCAGCAGCCCGCCAAGGGTGGACACTGAAGCTTTCTTT.

Turning to this clone: In the same sample, other DNA sequences code for this CDR3. The chain links TRBV5-1 to TRBJ2-2; 8 positions match TRBD2. With V trimmed by 0 bases and J by 1 base, 2 bases remained unmatched. The CDR3 sequence is 16 residues long. Germline CDR1 reads SGHRS; CDR2 reads YFSETQ. CDR3: CASSLAGGRNTGELFF. The CDR3 DNA reads TGCGCCAGCAGCTTGGCGGGGGGGCGGAACACCGGGGAGCTGTTTTTT.

As regards this clone: A junction boundary mismatches the germline segment, possibly from a read error. The CDR3 is CASSSSRGPPSF. CDR3 nucleotides: TGTGCCAGCAGCTCCAGTAGGGGGCCACCCTCGTTC. The chain employs TRBV7-2 and TRBJ2-7, with 7 bases fitting TRBD1. This CDR3 has 12 residues. CDR1 is SGHTA, CDR2 FQGNSA, per germline.

The chain carries TRBV14 and TRBJ1-6; D gene uncertain. The germline V gene has CDR1 SGHDN and CDR2 FVKESK. With 1 base removed from V and 6 bases from J, the gap between germline ends came to 10 bases. The CDR3 runs to 15 residues. The CDR3 DNA sequence: TGTGCCAGCAGCCAAGCGCAGGCTACTAATTCACCCCTCCACTTT. Its translation: CASSQAQATNSPLHF. The full variable domain, in which reference TRBV14 and TRBJ1-6 provide the parts outside the CDR3, is EAGVTQFPSHSVIEKGQTVTLRCDPISGHDNLYWYRRVMGKEIKFLLHFVKESKQDESGMPNNRFLAERTGGTYSTLKVQPAELEDSGVYFCASSQAQATNSPLHFGNGTRLTVT.

The chain couples TRBV28 to TRBJ2-7; D is unresolved. This CDR3 has 13 amino acids. From germline, CDR1 is MDHEN and CDR2 SYDVKM. Trimming cost V 2 bases and J 0 bases, with 5 bases left between them. The chain's CDR3 is CASSLHNSYEQYF. CDR3 nucleotides: TGTGCCAGCAGTTTACACAACTCCTACGAGCAGTACTTC.

As concerns this clone: Other DNA sequences in the same sample also yield this CDR3. The chain recombines TRBV30 with TRBJ1-2, with D hard to call. CDR3 size: 11 residues. V lost 4 bases to trimming and J lost 4 bases, with 7 bases between them. The germline V gene encodes CDR1 GTSNPN and CDR2 SVGIG (reference sequence). The CDR3 sequence: CAWTGGYGYTF. Written as DNA, the CDR3 is TGTGCCTGGACAGGTGGCTATGGCTACACCTTC.

This clone was observed once. This rearrangement joins TRBV14 to TRBJ1-2; D perhaps matches TRBD1 (5 bases). Trimming removed 0 bases from V and 4 bases from J, with 12 bases in between. The CDR3 loop spans 15 amino acids. CDR1 SGHDN and CDR2 FVKESK come from the germline V gene. The CDR3 reads CASSQDYSGTYGYTF. The CDR3 nucleotides read TGTGCCAGCAGCCAAGATTATTCAGGGACCTATGGCTACACCTTC.

The chain recombines TRBV28 with TRBJ1-1, with D tentatively TRBD1 (5 bases). Germline CDR1 reads MDHEN; CDR2 reads SYDVKM. The V and J ends lost 5 bases and 1 base respectively, with 11 bases between them. The CDR3 loop spans 14 amino acids. The CDR3 here is CASSLGHPNTEAFF. The CDR3 DNA is TGTGCCAGCAGTCTCGGACACCCGAACACTGAAGCTTTCTTT. Looking up the rest from reference TRBV28 and TRBJ1-1 gives the full variable domain: DVKVTQSSRYLVKRTGEKVFLECVQDMDHENMFWYRQDPGLGLRLIYFSYDVKMKEKGDIPEGYSVSREKKERFSLILESASTNQTSMYLCASSLGHPNTEAFFGQGTRLTVV.

The rearrangement joins TRBV27 to TRBJ2-7; perhaps TRBD1 as D (5 bases). V dropped 3 bases and J dropped 6 bases, with 12 bases sitting between them. The CDR3 contains 13 residues. Germline CDR1 is MNHEY and CDR2 is SMNVEV (reference sequence). CDR3 sequence reads: CASSFVSGSEQYF. CDR3 nucleotides: TGTGCCAGCAGTTTCGTTTCAGGGTCCGAGCAGTACTTC.

This sequence joins TRBV13 and TRBJ2-7, with 7 bases that match TRBD1. The CDR3 loop spans 13 amino acids. Germline CDR1 PRHDT, CDR2 FYEKMQ (reference sequence). Germline trimming cut 4 bases from V and 3 bases from J; bases unmatched to any gene: 3. The CDR3 DNA is TGTGCCAGCAGCTCCGGGACAGACTACGAGCAGTACTTC. It is translated as CASSSGTDYEQYF.

The chain links TRBV19 to TRBJ2-3; a possible D gene is TRBD2 (6 bases). The germline V and J ends were trimmed by 7 bases and 2 bases, with 10 bases remaining between them. This CDR3 contains 13 residues. Per germline, CDR1 LNHDA and CDR2 SQIVND (reference sequence). The CDR3 reads CASMRDSTDTQYF. CDR3 bases: TGTGCCAGTATGCGGGACTCCACAGATACGCAGTATTTT.

The V and J genes are TRBV6-5 and TRBJ1-2; TRBD1 matches at 7 bases. There are 15 residues in the CDR3. V lost 0 bases to trimming and J lost 3 bases; unmatched junction nucleotides: 4. Germline V lookup: CDR1 MNHEY, CDR2 SVGAGI. This CDR3 is CASSYSGGRDYGYTF. CDR3 DNA sequence: TGTGCCAGCAGTTACTCAGGGGGCCGGGACTATGGCTACACCTTC.

The chain links TRBV4-2 to TRBJ1-4, with no clear D. The length of the CDR3 is 16 residues. V lost 2 bases to trimming and J lost 7 bases, with 17 bases between them. Germline V lookup: CDR1 LGHNA, CDR2 YNFKEQ. CDR3 protein: CASSQMGGRDGEKLFF. CDR3 DNA: TGTGCCAGCAGCCAAATGGGCGGAAGAGACGGTGAAAAACTGTTTTTT.

The chain has TRBV4-1 and TRBJ2-1, with 14 bases aligning to TRBD2. V trimming: 0 bases; J trimming: 4 bases; junction bases outside the gene matches: 14. Germline CDR1 reads MGHRA; CDR2 reads YSYEKL. The CDR3 has 21 residues. DNA of the CDR3: TGCGCCAGCAGCCAAGAAATATCGACTAGCGGGAGGGCACTGGTGTACAATGAGCAGTTCTTC. The encoded protein is CASSQEISTSGRALVYNEQFF.

This chain links TRBV6-5 with TRBJ2-2; 10 bases are shared with TRBD1. The CDR3 totals 15 residues. Germline V gene lookup returns CDR1 MNHEY and CDR2 SVGAGI. The V gene end was trimmed by 5 bases and the J gene end by 6 bases; junction bases not matched to a gene: 6. The CDR3 loop is CASSPRDRGAGELFF. The CDR3 DNA follows: TGTGCCAGCAGTCCCCGGGACAGGGGCGCCGGGGAGCTGTTTTTT.

This clone was counted once. V is TRBV5-6 and J is TRBJ2-2; D is perhaps TRBD1 (6 bases). Germline V lookup: CDR1 SGHDT, CDR2 YYEEEE. The V gene lost 0 bases and the J gene lost 4 bases, with 10 bases spanning the gap. This CDR3 contains 15 residues. The CDR3 loop reads CASSLGGGITGELFF. The CDR3 region has the DNA TGTGCCAGCAGCTTGGGAGGGGGTATCACCGGGGAGCTGTTTTTT.

The chain joins TRBV11-1 to TRBJ2-7; 11 bases agree with TRBD1. Trimming removed 6 bases from V and 1 base from J; junction bases left unmatched: 5. Germline CDR1 and CDR2: SGHAT and FQDESV (reference sequence). This CDR3 spans 15 amino acids. The CDR3 DNA follows: TGTGCCAGCAGTATCGGGACAGGGGGGTCCTACGAGCAGTACTTC. Its protein product is CASSIGTGGSYEQYF.

This clone was observed a single time. This chain joins TRBV5-6 and TRBJ2-7, with 10 bases matching TRBD2. From germline, CDR1 is SGHDT and CDR2 YYEEEE. The length of the CDR3 is 15 residues. V dropped 4 bases and J dropped 0; count of bases not matched to a gene: 4. CDR3 DNA: TGTGCCAGCAGCCCAGCGGGAGGGAGCTCCTACGAGCAGTACTTC. Protein sequence: CASSPAGGSSYEQYF.

This clone has just a few counts. The rearrangement links TRBV5-6 to TRBJ2-1; D is ambiguous. The CDR3 has 12 residues. The ends were cut back, 1 base at V and 7 bases at J, with 6 bases in the middle. Germline lookup yields CDR1 SGHDT and CDR2 YYEEEE. CDR3 protein: CASSLRWNEQFF. The CDR3 DNA follows: TGTGCCAGCAGCTTGCGATGGAATGAGCAGTTCTTC.

The rearrangement uses TRBV28 and TRBJ1-3; D is undetermined. The CDR3 spans 16 residues. The V and J ends lost 7 bases and 4 bases respectively, with 20 bases between them. Germline lookup yields CDR1 MDHEN and CDR2 SYDVKM. The CDR3 sequence: CASTQTLGSLGNTIYF. CDR3 coding DNA: TGTGCCAGCACCCAAACCCTGGGATCCCTCGGAAACACCATATATTTT.

This clone was seen a handful of times. The genes are TRBV5-6 and TRBJ1-3; TRBD1 matches 8 bases. V shed 4 bases and J 4 bases; nucleotides not matched to a gene: 7. Germline V CDR1 and CDR2: SGHDT, YYEEEE. The CDR3 contains 15 residues. The CDR3 region is CASSHPTGEGNTIYF. DNA for the CDR3: TGTGCCAGCAGCCACCCGACAGGGGAGGGAAACACCATATATTTT.

The J gene is TRBJ2-5, the V gene TRBV6-5, with TRBD1 matching 9 bases. CDR1 and CDR2 (germline): MNHEY, SVGAGI. V was pared by 2 bases and J by 6 bases, with 4 bases of the junction left unmatched. CDR3 length: 14 residues. CDR3 coding DNA: TGTGCCAGCAGTTACGCACAGGGGGCAAAGACCCAGTACTTC. This gives the protein CASSYAQGAKTQYF.

The V call is TRBV5-8, the J call TRBJ1-1; D remains unclear. The V and J ends lost 2 bases and 0 bases respectively, with 14 bases between them. This CDR3 region has 16 residues. Germline V gene sequence: CDR1 SGHTS, CDR2 YDEGEE. CDR3 in DNA: TGTGCCAGCAGCTTAGTTGGTCACGGGGTGAACACTGAAGCTTTCTTT. It yields the protein CASSLVGHGVNTEAFF.

This clone was seen a single time. This chain connects TRBV6-5 to TRBJ1-6; the D gene is possibly TRBD1 (5 bases). The CDR3 spans 12 residues. Trimming removed 5 bases from V and 10 bases from J, with 9 bases in between. Germline V gene lookup returns CDR1 MNHEY and CDR2 SVGAGI. CDR3: CASSTRDSPLHF. In DNA form, the CDR3 reads TGTGCCAGCAGTACCAGGGACTCACCCCTCCACTTT.

V gene TRBV5-6 combines with J gene TRBJ2-1; D might be TRBD2 (5 bases). The V end was cut by 5 bases, the J end by 8 bases, with 11 bases between. This CDR3 region has 12 residues. Germline CDR1 reads SGHDT; CDR2 reads YYEEEE. CDR3 DNA: TGTGCCAGCAGAGGGAGTTGGGATGAGCAGTTCTTC. Its protein product is CASRGSWDEQFF. The full variable domain, rest sourced from reference TRBV5-6 and TRBJ2-1, is DAGVTQSPTHLIKTRGQQVTLRCSPKSGHDTVSWYQQALGQGPQFIFQYYEEEERQRGNFPDRFSGHQFPNYSSELNVNALLLGDSALYLCASRGSWDEQFFGPGTRLTVL.

V gene TRBV28 combines with J gene TRBJ2-1; 15 nucleotides agree with TRBD2. Germline CDR1 is MDHEN and CDR2 is SYDVKM. The trim removed 4 bases at V and 1 base at J, leaving 11 bases unmatched. This CDR3 has 20 residues. Here the CDR3 DNA reads TGTGCCAGCAGTTCGGACCGGACTAGCGGGAGGGTTGGGTCCTACAATGAGCAGTTCTTC. Its translation: CASSSDRTSGRVGSYNEQFF.